Each of the 20 T cell receptor beta chains below was sequenced from the same sample in a study of blood T cell repertoires in COVID-19. Clones were read by immunoSEQ multiplex PCR, and TCRdb kept only the in-frame ones, dropping some. In the table there are approximately 40,000 clones, roughly 85% of which are singletons. The sample was peripheral blood. The receptors come from a human donor in a cohort sampled during active COVID-19.

This chain uses TRBV13 with TRBJ2-1, with 10 bases fitting TRBD2. V trimming: 5 bases; J trimming: 9 bases; junction bases outside the gene matches: 7. CDR3 length: 14 amino acids. Germline CDR1 and CDR2: PRHDT and FYEKMQ (reference sequence). The CDR3, as DNA: TGTGCCAGCAGCCGGAGCGGGGGGGCGGGTGAGCAGTTCTTC. Encoded protein: CASSRSGGAGEQFF. Using reference TRBV13 and TRBJ2-1 for the parts outside the CDR3, the full variable domain is AAGVIQSPRHLIKEKRETATLKCYPIPRHDTVYWYQQGPGQDPQFLISFYEKMQSDKGSIPDRFSAQQFSDYHSELNMSSLELGDSALYFCASSRSGGAGEQFFGPGTRLTVL.

The J gene is TRBJ1-3, the V gene TRBV5-1; no firm D call. V lost 3 bases, J lost 7 bases, and 8 bases lay in between. Germline loops: CDR1 SGHRS, CDR2 YFSETQ. The CDR3 totals 12 residues. CDR3 loop: CASSSLGNTIYF. In nucleotides, the CDR3 is TGCGCCAGCAGCTCCCTCGGGAACACCATATATTTT.

This chain links TRBV5-1 with TRBJ2-5; possibly TRBD2 for D (5 bases). In germline, CDR1 is SGHRS, CDR2 YFSETQ. The CDR3 totals 12 residues. V gave up 4 bases and J gave up 2 bases, with 6 bases separating them. CDR3 DNA sequence: TGCGCCAGCAGCCCGGGACAAGAGACCCAGTACTTC. Amino acid sequence: CASSPGQETQYF.

This clone was counted a single time. V usage is TRBV11-2 and J usage is TRBJ2-3, with D possibly matching TRBD2 (5 bases). The V and J ends lost 2 bases and 0 bases respectively, with 15 bases between them. The CDR3 consists of 17 residues. CDR1 SGHAT and CDR2 FQNNGV come from the germline V gene. The CDR3 here is CASSLREQPPSTDTQYF. CDR3 DNA sequence: TGTGCCAGCAGCTTAAGGGAGCAGCCCCCTAGCACAGATACGCAGTATTTT. The entire variable domain, with the rest obtained from reference TRBV11-2 and TRBJ2-3, is as follows: EAGVAQSPRYKIIEKRQSVAFWCNPISGHATLYWYQQILGQGPKLLIQFQNNGVVDDSQLPKDRFSAERLKGVDSTLKIQPAKLEDSAVYLCASSLREQPPSTDTQYFGPGTRLTVL.

This CDR3 reads CAAFYRGQTEAFF. CDR3 in DNA: TGTGCCGCCTTCTACAGGGGGCAGACTGAAGCTTTCTTT. V and J are TRBV5-4 and TRBJ1-1; TRBD1 aligns across 9 bases. The CDR3 length is 13 residues. V shed 10 bases and J 5 bases; nucleotides not matched to a gene: 9. The V gene's germline CDR1 is SGHNT and CDR2 YYREEE (reference sequence).

The chain has TRBV2 and TRBJ2-1; TRBD2 is a possible D gene (7 bases). V lost 7 bases and J lost 0, with 16 bases in between. The germline gives CDR1 SNHLY, CDR2 FYNNEI. This CDR3 spans 16 amino acids. The CDR3 is CASKPDRGGSYNEQFF. CDR3 in DNA: TGTGCCAGCAAGCCGGATAGGGGGGGCTCCTACAATGAGCAGTTCTTC.

V usage is TRBV18 and J usage is TRBJ1-2, with D perhaps matching TRBD1 (6 bases). The CDR3 contains 15 residues. Trimming took off 3 bases at V and 2 bases at J, with 13 bases between the two ends. Germline lookup yields CDR1 KGHSH and CDR2 LQKENI. For the CDR3, the DNA is TGTGCCAGCTCACCGACAGGTGCAACGAACTATGGCTACACCTTC. Residues: CASSPTGATNYGYTF.

The rearrangement links TRBV6-5 to TRBJ2-2; 8 positions agree with TRBD1. J lost 4 bases, V lost 6 bases, and 7 bases had no gene match. Germline V gene lookup returns CDR1 MNHEY and CDR2 SVGAGI. This CDR3 comprises 15 residues. DNA for the CDR3: TGTGCCAGCAGACTAAGGACAGGGTTCACCGGGGAGCTGTTTTTT. Translating gives CASRLRTGFTGELFF.

This chain connects TRBV15 to TRBJ2-7, with a tentative D call TRBD2 (5 bases). Per the germline V gene, CDR1 is LNHNV and CDR2 is YYDKDF (reference sequence). V dropped 1 base and J dropped 6 bases, with 16 bases sitting between them. This CDR3 comprises 15 residues. In DNA, the CDR3 is TGTGCCACCAGCAGAGGTGGCAGGACTTCGGGCGAGCAGTACTTC. Translating gives CATSRGGRTSGEQYF.

This chain connects TRBV9 to TRBJ2-2, with 9 bases that match TRBD2. J lost 9 bases, V lost 3 bases, and 9 bases had no gene match. The length of the CDR3 is 15 residues. The V gene's germline CDR1 is SGDLS and CDR2 YYNGEE. The CDR3 region has the DNA TGTGCCAGCAGCGAGACGGCGGGGGGGCCGAGGGAGCTGTTTTTT. This codes for CASSETAGGPRELFF.

The V gene is TRBV2, the J gene TRBJ2-5; TRBD1 might be the D (6 bases). The V end lost 5 bases, the J end lost 5 bases, and 9 bases lay between the germline ends. Per the germline V gene, CDR1 is SNHLY and CDR2 is FYNNEI. This CDR3 is 12 amino acids long. The CDR3 loop is CASSPTGETQYF. The DNA of the CDR3 is TGTGCCAGCAGTCCCACAGGGGAGACCCAGTACTTC. The variable domain in full, with the rest retrieved from reference TRBV2 and TRBJ2-5, is EPEVTQTPSHQVTQMGQEVILRCVPISNHLYFYWYRQILGQKVEFLVSFYNNEISEKSEIFDDQFSVERPDGSNFTLKIRSTKLEDSAMYFCASSPTGETQYFGPGTRLLVL.

The chain is built from TRBV24-1 and TRBJ2-1; 8 nucleotides align to TRBD2. The CDR3 totals 16 residues. V dropped 4 bases and J dropped 4; count of bases not matched to a gene: 8. Germline V gives CDR1 KGHDR, CDR2 SFDVKD. Here the CDR3 reads CATSDPGGGLYNEQFF. For the CDR3, the DNA is TGTGCCACCAGTGACCCGGGGGGGGGATTGTACAATGAGCAGTTCTTC.

In its sample, this clone was seen once. The rearrangement uses TRBV7-3 and TRBJ2-3, with 12 bases fitting TRBD2. The CDR3 loop spans 16 amino acids. With 5 bases clipped from V and 0 bases from J, the junction kept 3 bases outside the gene matches. Germline V gene data show CDR1 as SGHTA and CDR2 as FQGTGA. CDR3 sequence reads: CASSPLAGGSTDTQYF. Written as DNA, the CDR3 is TGTGCCAGCAGCCCCCTAGCGGGGGGGAGCACAGATACGCAGTATTTT.

V usage is TRBV10-3 and J usage is TRBJ2-5, with D unresolved. Trimming pared 0 bases from V and 3 bases from J, leaving 11 bases between. Germline loops: CDR1 ENHRY, CDR2 SYGVKD. This CDR3 comprises 15 residues. CDR3 in amino acids: CAISESKQLKETQYF. The CDR3 region has the DNA TGTGCCATCAGTGAGTCAAAACAGTTGAAAGAGACCCAGTACTTC.

The genes are TRBV12-3 or TRBV12-4 and TRBJ1-1; D gene ambiguous. V was shortened by 2 bases and J by 8 bases, with 9 bases between the two germline ends. There are 12 residues in the CDR3. The CDR3 DNA reads as TGTGCCAGCAGTTTACTGAGACACGAAGCTTTCTTT. The encoded protein is CASSLLRHEAFF.

This chain joins TRBV7-3 and TRBJ2-5; the D gene is possibly TRBD1 (5 bases). CDR3 length: 14 residues. V lost 1 base and J lost 2, with 8 bases in between. The germline V gene has CDR1 SGHTA and CDR2 FQGTGA. CDR3 sequence (DNA): TGTGCCAGCAGCTTAAACGCAGGGCAAGAGACCCAGTACTTC. Translating it yields CASSLNAGQETQYF.

This sequence joins TRBV5-4 and TRBJ1-5, with D possibly matching TRBD1 (6 bases). Germline CDR1 SGHNT, CDR2 YYREEE (reference sequence). V lost 0 bases and J 3 bases, leaving 13 bases between the germline ends. This CDR3 has 16 amino acids. CDR3 region: CASSLGGGAINQPQHF. CDR3 in DNA: TGTGCCAGCAGCTTGGGGGGGGGCGCGATCAATCAGCCCCAGCATTTT.

The table lists this clone with a count of one. The chain joins TRBV11-2 to TRBJ2-7; 12 bases fit TRBD2. Per germline, CDR1 SGHAT and CDR2 FQNNGV. The CDR3 has 15 amino acids. The ends lost 6 bases at V and 4 bases at J; junction bases unmatched: 7. DNA for the CDR3: TGTGCCAGCAGGCCTAGCGGGGGGGGAAGTTACGAGCAGTACTTC. It is translated as CASRPSGGGSYEQYF.

The chain links TRBV5-5 to TRBJ2-7; 8 nucleotides line up with TRBD2. The CDR3 has 15 amino acids. Losses at the gene ends were 0 bases for V and 5 bases for J; bases not matched to a gene: 7. The germline CDR1 and CDR2 sequences are SGHKS and YYEKEE (reference sequence). The CDR3 sequence: CASSLAVAGGDEQYF. The CDR3 nucleotides are TGTGCCAGCAGCTTGGCCGTCGCGGGGGGTGACGAGCAGTACTTC.

This rearrangement joins TRBV27 to TRBJ2-7; no clear D. Between the trimmed V and J ends, which lost 0 bases and 0 bases, there was a span of 6 bases. The CDR3 runs 14 residues. Germline V gene sequence: CDR1 MNHEY, CDR2 SMNVEV (reference sequence). The CDR3 here is CASSLSVSSYEQYF. The CDR3, as DNA: TGTGCCAGCAGTTTATCCGTGAGCTCCTACGAGCAGTACTTC.